This note documents a single T cell receptor (beta chain) sequence. As handled by the study authors: Amplifying reference gene primers gave estimates of nucleated cell counts. This table comes from immunoSEQ multiplex PCR, and its TCRdb copy is limited to in-frame clones, with some not included. V and J calls and clone size are copied from that table; D and trimming were computed from the DNA. This sample has 130,000 or so clones; roughly 85% occur once, and the top ten carry around 25%. Between the trimmed V and J ends, which lost 11 bases and 0 bases, there was a span of 14 bases. Germline-derived CDR1 and CDR2 are MNHEY and SMNVEV (reference sequence). The CDR3 has 14 residues. These data originate in a study of blood T cell repertoires in COVID-19. Study-wide context: Researchers got acute and convalescent COVID-19 samples from the United States, Italy and Spain. PBMCs, B-cell-depleted T cells, or T cells provided the cDNA or gDNA that made up the material.

The sample taken for sequencing was peripheral blood. The chain combines TRBV27 with TRBJ2-1; D not certain. This receptor was identified in a human donor in a cohort sampled during active COVID-19. CDR3 in DNA: TGTGCCTCAAGCCCCGCTAACTCCTACAATGAGCAGTTCTTC. Its translation is CASSPANSYNEQFF.